This TCR beta chain was captured by sequencing in a study of cytomegalovirus exposure and HLA in healthy donors. Of note for this clone: The target antigen is unknown.

Study conclusions and caveats: A few CMV-associated chains were confirmed in vitro to be specific for CMV antigens. Analyses of presence/absence relied on an assumption of roughly uniform sequencing depth across donors. More clonal expansion characterized HLA-associated TCR beta chains than equally common others in a later analysis.

Primers: 60 Vbeta forward and 13 Jbeta reverse. This table comes from immunoSEQ multiplex PCR, and its TCRdb copy is limited to in-frame clones, with some not included. The sample carries 100,000 or so clones, roughly 80% recorded once. Sample: PBMCs. This clonotype was obtained from a man under 40 in good health and CMV-seropositive.

For the CDR3, the DNA is TGTGCCACCAGCAGAACAATCTACAGGGGGGGGGATGAAAAACTGTTTTTT. Translation gives CATSRTIYRGGDEKLFF. The chain is built from TRBV15 and TRBJ1-4, with 8 bases lining up with TRBD1. Germline V lookup: CDR1 LNHNV, CDR2 YYDKDF (reference sequence). CDR3 length: 17 residues. J gave up 6 bases and V 2 bases, and 11 bases lay outside the gene matches.